The clone carrying this TCR beta chain has only one observation. The antigen remains unidentified. The entry originates in a study of cytomegalovirus exposure and HLA in healthy donors. Study-level background: There were roughly 110 million unique TCR beta sequences, drawn from 150 million to 200 million T cells, in an earlier analysis. Study findings and constraints: Earlier analysis looked at TCR beta V segments, and most were productive about 90% or about 30% of the time. In vitro, a few CMV-associated chains proved specific for CMV antigens.

The junction had 2 bases not matched to a gene; V was cut back by 4 bases and J by 4 bases. The CDR3 spans 13 residues. CDR1 is SGHRS, CDR2 YFSETQ, per germline. The study ran its PCR with 60 Vbeta and 13 Jbeta primers. Profiling relied on immunoSEQ multiplex PCR, and the TCRdb table lists in-frame clones only, not all of them. Of roughly 100,000 clones listed, around 73% are singletons. Material: PBMCs. The chain joins TRBV5-1 to TRBJ2-7; TRBD2 aligns across 10 bases. The TCR originated in a woman between 55 and 75 years old in good health and CMV-seronegative. The CDR3 sequence: CASSLAGEYEQYF. The CDR3 DNA follows: TGCGCCAGCAGCCTAGCGGGGGAATACGAGCAGTACTTC.